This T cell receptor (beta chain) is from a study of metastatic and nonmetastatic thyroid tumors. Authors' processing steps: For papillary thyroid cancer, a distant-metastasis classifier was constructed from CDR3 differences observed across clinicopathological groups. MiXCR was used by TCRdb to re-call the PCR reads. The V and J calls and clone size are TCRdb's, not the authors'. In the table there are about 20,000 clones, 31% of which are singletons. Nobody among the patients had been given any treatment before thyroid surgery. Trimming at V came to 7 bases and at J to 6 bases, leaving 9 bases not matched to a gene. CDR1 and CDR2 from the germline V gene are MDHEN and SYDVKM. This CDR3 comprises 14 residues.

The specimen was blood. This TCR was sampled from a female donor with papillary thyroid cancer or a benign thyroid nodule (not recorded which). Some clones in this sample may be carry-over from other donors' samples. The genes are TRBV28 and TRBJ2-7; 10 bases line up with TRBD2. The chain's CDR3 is CASTLAGVVFEQYF. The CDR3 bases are TGTGCCAGCACCCTAGCGGGGGTCGTGTTCGAGCAGTACTTC.